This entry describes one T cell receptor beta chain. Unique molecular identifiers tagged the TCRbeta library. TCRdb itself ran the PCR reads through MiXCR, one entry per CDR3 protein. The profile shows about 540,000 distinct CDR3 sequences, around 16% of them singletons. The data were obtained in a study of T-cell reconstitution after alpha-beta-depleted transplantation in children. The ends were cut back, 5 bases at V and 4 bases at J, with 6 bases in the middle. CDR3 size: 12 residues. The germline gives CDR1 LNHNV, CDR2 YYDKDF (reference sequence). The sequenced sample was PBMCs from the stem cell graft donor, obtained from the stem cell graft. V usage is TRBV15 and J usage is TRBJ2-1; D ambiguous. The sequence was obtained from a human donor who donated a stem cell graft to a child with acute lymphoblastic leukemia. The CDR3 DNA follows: TGTGCCACCAGCTCCCGGTACAATGAGCAGTTCTTC. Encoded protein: CATSSRYNEQFF.